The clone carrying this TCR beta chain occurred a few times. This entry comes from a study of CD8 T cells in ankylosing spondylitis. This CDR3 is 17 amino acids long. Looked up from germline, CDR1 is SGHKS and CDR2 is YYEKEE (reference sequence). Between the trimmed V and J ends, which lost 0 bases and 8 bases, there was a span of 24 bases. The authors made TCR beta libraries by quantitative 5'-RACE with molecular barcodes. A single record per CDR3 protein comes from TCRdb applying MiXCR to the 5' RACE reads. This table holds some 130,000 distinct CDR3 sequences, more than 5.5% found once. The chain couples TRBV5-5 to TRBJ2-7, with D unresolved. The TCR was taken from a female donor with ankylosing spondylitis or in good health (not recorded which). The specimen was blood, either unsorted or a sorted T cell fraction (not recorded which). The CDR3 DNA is TGTGCCAGCAGCTTGGAGCTTCGCAGGAGCCTCCTTAGCCAGCAGTACTTC. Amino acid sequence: CASSLELRRSLLSQQYF.